These 12 T cell receptor beta chains were all obtained from the same sample, sequenced in a study of T-cell reconstitution after alpha-beta-depleted transplantation in children. Regarding the study as a whole: The authors attributed T-cell counts and diversity one year after transplant mostly to newly produced T cells.

Unique molecular identifiers were used in preparing the TCRbeta library. TCRdb redid the calling of the PCR reads with MiXCR, one entry per CDR3 protein. The table has some 300,000 distinct CDR3 sequences, almost 8% seen once. Antigens for these TCRs are unknown. The starting material was peripheral blood, obtained 360 days after TCRalphabeta/CD19-depleted stem cell transplant. These receptors originate from a female patient aged 2-9 years who had a stem cell transplant for Fanconi anemia, so the T cells may come from the graft donor.

This clonotype was observed at least ten times. V usage is TRBV6-5 and J usage is TRBJ2-3, with 8 bases aligning to TRBD2. The CDR3 runs to 16 residues. V lost 0 bases, J lost 10 bases, and 12 bases stayed unmatched. Germline V gene data show CDR1 as MNHEY and CDR2 as SVGAGI. In DNA form, the CDR3 reads TGTGCCAGCAGTTACTCTCCAGCGGGGGCCGGGTGGCCGCAGTATTTT. This sequence encodes CASSYSPAGAGWPQYF.

This clonotype was seen at least ten times. V usage is TRBV29-1 and J usage is TRBJ2-5; 8 nucleotides match TRBD2. Germline-derived CDR1 and CDR2 are SQVTM and ANQGSEA. V shed 4 bases and J 9 bases; nucleotides not matched to a gene: 10. This CDR3 contains 13 residues. Written as DNA, the CDR3 is TGCAGCGTTGCGGGACTAGTAGGTTGGGCCCAGTACTTC. Translation: CSVAGLVGWAQYF.

There are many counts of this clonotype. V gene TRBV7-2 combines with J gene TRBJ2-2; D gene uncertain. The germline V and J ends were trimmed by 3 bases and 1 base, with 12 bases remaining between them. CDR1 and CDR2 from the germline V gene are SGHTA and FQGNSA. The CDR3 length is 16 residues. CDR3 amino acids: CASSLWQGLNTGELFF. CDR3 bases: TGTGCCAGCAGCTTGTGGCAAGGCCTGAACACCGGGGAGCTGTTTTTT.

This clonotype was detected many times. The chain uses TRBV28 and TRBJ2-7; TRBD1 matches at 9 bases. Germline CDR1 is MDHEN and CDR2 is SYDVKM. This CDR3 is built from 16 residues. Trimming removed 4 bases from V and 4 bases from J; junction bases left unmatched: 11. CDR3 nucleotide sequence: TGTGCCAGCAGTTCTGCCCTAGGACAGGGGTTGTACGAGCAGTACTTC. Its translation is CASSSALGQGLYEQYF.

V is TRBV9 and J is TRBJ1-1; possible D gene TRBD1, 5 bases. CDR3 length: 13 residues. The ends were cut back, 0 bases at V and 5 bases at J, with 8 bases in the middle. CDR1 and CDR2 from the germline V gene are SGDLS and YYNGEE. The CDR3 DNA reads as TGTGCCAGCAGCGTAGGGGCAGGGACTGAAGCTTTCTTT. As protein: CASSVGAGTEAFF.

The gene calls are TRBV7-2 and TRBJ1-4, with 8 positions matching TRBD1. This CDR3 has 17 residues. Germline CDR1 is SGHTA and CDR2 is FQGNSA. J lost 2 bases, V lost 1 base, and 6 bases had no gene match. The CDR3 DNA reads as TGTGCCAGCAGCTTAGTGCTGACAGGGGTGACTAATGAAAAACTGTTTTTT. Translated, it gives CASSLVLTGVTNEKLFF.

This clonotype came up many times. The chain carries TRBV12-3 or TRBV12-4 and TRBJ2-5, with D uncertain. This CDR3 contains 11 residues. Trimming removed 3 bases at V and 5 bases at J, with 4 bases between. For the CDR3, the DNA is TGTGCCAGCAGTTTTCTCGAGACCCAGTACTTC. The encoded protein is CASSFLETQYF.

This clonotype was seen many times. The chain joins TRBV2 to TRBJ1-6; perhaps TRBD1 as D (5 bases). The V end was cut by 5 bases, the J end by 9 bases, with 11 bases between. Germline V gene data show CDR1 as SNHLY and CDR2 as FYNNEI. This CDR3 has 13 amino acids. Written as DNA, the CDR3 is TGTGCCAGCAGTCTTCGAGGGACTTCACCCCTCCACTTT. Its protein is CASSLRGTSPLHF.

This clonotype has just a few counts. It may be a read error: a sequence one base away is much more abundant. The chain couples TRBV10-3 to TRBJ2-1; 16 nucleotides line up with TRBD2. The V segment lost 5 bases and the J segment 6 bases; nucleotides outside the gene matches: 10. The CDR3 is 18 amino acids. CDR1 ENHRY and CDR2 SYGVKD come from the germline V gene. The CDR3 protein is CAISFRGTSGRVINEQFF. DNA for the CDR3: TGTGCCATCAGTTTCAGGGGGACTAGCGGGAGGGTCATCAATGAGCAGTTCTTC.

Many counts were recorded for this clonotype. The chain is built from TRBV10-3 and TRBJ2-3, with D possibly matching TRBD1 (5 bases). Trimming took off 11 bases at V and 0 bases at J, with 18 bases between the two ends. Germline CDR1 and CDR2: ENHRY and SYGVKD. The CDR3 extends over 15 amino acids. The CDR3 region is CASSLQGGSTDTQYF. The CDR3 coding sequence is TGTGCCTCCAGCCTGCAGGGCGGAAGCACAGATACGCAGTATTTT.

This clonotype was observed a handful of times. CDR3 loop: CASSQGASETQYF. The CDR3, as DNA: TGCGCCAGCAGCCAAGGGGCTAGTGAGACCCAGTACTTC. V gene TRBV4-3 combines with J gene TRBJ2-5; D is undetermined. The CDR3 is 13 amino acids. In germline, CDR1 is LGHNA, CDR2 YSLEER. The V and J ends lost 1 base and 5 bases respectively, with 8 bases between them.

This clonotype turned up a few times. The chain recombines TRBV14 with TRBJ1-1, with a weak D call TRBD1 (6 bases). The CDR3 has 13 residues. V was trimmed by 1 base and J by 10 bases, leaving 13 bases between them. Germline V CDR1 and CDR2: SGHDN, FVKESK. In DNA, the CDR3 is TGTGCCAGCAGCCAAGGGGACACCTCCGGAGCTTTCTTT. Translating it yields CASSQGDTSGAFF.